This note documents a single T cell receptor (gamma chain) sequence. Each case's genomic DNA was extracted from ten 5-µm formalin-fixed paraffin-embedded scrolls. LymphoTrack primers amplified TRG sequences from 200 to 250 ng of biopsy DNA. TCRdb reprocessed the multiplex PCR reads through CATT. The data show roughly 710 gamma-chain clones, about 50% seen once. This record belongs to a study of intestinal T cells in coeliac disease. On the study more broadly: TRG cohort coeliac patients averaged around 17 years; controls averaged around 50.

Trimming removed 0 bases from V and 13 bases from J; junction bases left unmatched: 9. The CDR3 is 12 residues long. Per the germline V gene, CDR1 is EGSNGY and CDR2 is YDSYNSKV. The sequencing input was a duodenal biopsy. This chain connects TRGV2 to TRGJ1 or TRGJ2. This receptor was taken from a human donor with celiac disease. This chain's CDR3 is CATWDGVVRKLF. CDR3 sequence (DNA): TGTGCCACCTGGGACGGGGTAGTAAGAAAACTCTTT.